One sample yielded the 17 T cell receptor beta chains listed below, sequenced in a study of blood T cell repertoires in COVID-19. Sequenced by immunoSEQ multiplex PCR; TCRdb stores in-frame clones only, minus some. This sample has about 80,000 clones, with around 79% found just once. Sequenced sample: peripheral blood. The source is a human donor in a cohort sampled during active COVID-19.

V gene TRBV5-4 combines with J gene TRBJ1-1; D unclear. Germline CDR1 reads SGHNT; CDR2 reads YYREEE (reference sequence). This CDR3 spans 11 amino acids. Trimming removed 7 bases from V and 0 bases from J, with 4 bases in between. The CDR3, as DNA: TGTGCCAGCTCCATGAACACTGAAGCTTTCTTT. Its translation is CASSMNTEAFF.

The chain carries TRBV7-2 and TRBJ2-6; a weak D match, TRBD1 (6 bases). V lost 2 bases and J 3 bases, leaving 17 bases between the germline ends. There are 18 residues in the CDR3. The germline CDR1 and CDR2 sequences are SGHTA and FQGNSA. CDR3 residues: CASSLRQATYGGANVLTF. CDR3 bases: TGTGCCAGCAGCTTACGACAGGCAACGTACGGTGGGGCCAACGTCCTGACTTTC.

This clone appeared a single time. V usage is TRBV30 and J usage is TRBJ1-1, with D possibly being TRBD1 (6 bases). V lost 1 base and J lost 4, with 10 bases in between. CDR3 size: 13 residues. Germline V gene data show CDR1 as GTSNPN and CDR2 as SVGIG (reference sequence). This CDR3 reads CAWSGGPATEAFF. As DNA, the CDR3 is TGTGCCTGGAGTGGGGGGCCCGCCACTGAAGCTTTCTTT. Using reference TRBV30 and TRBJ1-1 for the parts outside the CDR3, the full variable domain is SQTIHQWPATLVQPVGSPLSLECTVEGTSNPNLYWYRQAAGRGLQLLFYSVGIGQISSEVPQNLSASRPQDRQFILSSKKLLLSDSGFYLCAWSGGPATEAFFGQGTRLTVV.

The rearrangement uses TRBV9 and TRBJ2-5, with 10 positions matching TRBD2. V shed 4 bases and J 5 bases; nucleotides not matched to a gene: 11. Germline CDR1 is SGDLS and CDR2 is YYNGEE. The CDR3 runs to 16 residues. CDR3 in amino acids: CASSPNPAGGRETQYF. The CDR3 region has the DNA TGTGCCAGCAGCCCGAACCCAGCGGGGGGGCGTGAGACCCAGTACTTC.

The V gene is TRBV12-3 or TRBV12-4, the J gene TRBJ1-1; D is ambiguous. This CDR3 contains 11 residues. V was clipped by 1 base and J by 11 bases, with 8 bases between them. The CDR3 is CASSLVWEAFF. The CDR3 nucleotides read TGTGCCAGCAGTTTAGTCTGGGAGGCTTTCTTT.

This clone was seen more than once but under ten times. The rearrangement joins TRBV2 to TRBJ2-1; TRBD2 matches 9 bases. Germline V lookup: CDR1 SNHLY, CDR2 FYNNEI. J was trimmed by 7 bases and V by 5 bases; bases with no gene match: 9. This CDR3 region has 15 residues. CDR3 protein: CASSQLAGRQNEQFF. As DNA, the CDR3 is TGTGCCAGCAGTCAACTAGCGGGCCGACAGAATGAGCAGTTCTTC.

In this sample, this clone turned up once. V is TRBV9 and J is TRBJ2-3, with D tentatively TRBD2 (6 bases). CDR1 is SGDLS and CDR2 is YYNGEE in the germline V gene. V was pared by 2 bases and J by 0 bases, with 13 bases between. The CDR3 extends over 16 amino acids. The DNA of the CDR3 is TGTGCCAGCAGCGTGAGCGGTAGCGGAAGCACAGATACGCAGTATTTT. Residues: CASSVSGSGSTDTQYF.

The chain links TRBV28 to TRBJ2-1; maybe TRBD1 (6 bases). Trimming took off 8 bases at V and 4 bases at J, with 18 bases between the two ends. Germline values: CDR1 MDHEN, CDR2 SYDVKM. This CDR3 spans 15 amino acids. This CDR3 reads CASDGGYGRYNEQFF. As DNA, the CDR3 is TGTGCCAGCGATGGGGGCTACGGAAGATACAATGAGCAGTTCTTC.

CDR3 coding DNA: TGTGCCAGCAGCTTGATAATCGAGACCGGGGAGCTGTTTTTT. This translates into CASSLIIETGELFF. The V and J genes are TRBV5-6 and TRBJ2-2; D gene uncertain. Germline CDR1 is SGHDT and CDR2 is YYEEEE. The CDR3 length is 14 residues. Trimming shortened V by 1 base and J by 5 bases, and 9 bases separated the two germline ends. Full variable domain (rest looked up from reference TRBV5-6 and TRBJ2-2): DAGVTQSPTHLIKTRGQQVTLRCSPKSGHDTVSWYQQALGQGPQFIFQYYEEEERQRGNFPDRFSGHQFPNYSSELNVNALLLGDSALYLCASSLIIETGELFFGEGSRLTVL.

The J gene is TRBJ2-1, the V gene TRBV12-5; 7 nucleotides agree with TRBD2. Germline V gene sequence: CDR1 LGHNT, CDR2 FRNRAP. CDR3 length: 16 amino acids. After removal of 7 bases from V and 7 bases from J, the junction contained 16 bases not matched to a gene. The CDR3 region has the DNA TGTGCTAGTGACGATTCCGGGACTACACCTGGGAATGAGCAGTTCTTC. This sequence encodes CASDDSGTTPGNEQFF.

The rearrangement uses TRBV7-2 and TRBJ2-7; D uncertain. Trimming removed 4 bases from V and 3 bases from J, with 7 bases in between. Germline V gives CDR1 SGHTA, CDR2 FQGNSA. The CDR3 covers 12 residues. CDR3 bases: TGTGCCAGCAGCTCCGCGGACTACGAGCAGTACGTC. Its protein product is CASSSADYEQYV.

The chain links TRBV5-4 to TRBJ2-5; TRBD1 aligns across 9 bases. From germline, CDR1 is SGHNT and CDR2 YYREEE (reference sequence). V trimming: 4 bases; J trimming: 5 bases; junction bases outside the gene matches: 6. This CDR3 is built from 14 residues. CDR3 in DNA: TGTGCCAGCAGCCTACAGGGGGCTGCGGAGACCCAGTACTTC. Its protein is CASSLQGAAETQYF. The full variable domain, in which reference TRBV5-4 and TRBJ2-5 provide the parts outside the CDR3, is ETGVTQSPTHLIKTRGQQVTLRCSSQSGHNTVSWYQQALGQGPQFIFQYYREEENGRGNFPPRFSGLQFPNYSSELNVNALELDDSALYLCASSLQGAAETQYFGPGTRLLVL.

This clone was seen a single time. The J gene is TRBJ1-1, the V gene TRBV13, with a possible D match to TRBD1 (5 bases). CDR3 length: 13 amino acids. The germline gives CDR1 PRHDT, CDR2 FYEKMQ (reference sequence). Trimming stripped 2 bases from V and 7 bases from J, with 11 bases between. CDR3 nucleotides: TGTGCCAGCAGCTTATGGGGCTTGGGTGAAGCTTTCTTT. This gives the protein CASSLWGLGEAFF.

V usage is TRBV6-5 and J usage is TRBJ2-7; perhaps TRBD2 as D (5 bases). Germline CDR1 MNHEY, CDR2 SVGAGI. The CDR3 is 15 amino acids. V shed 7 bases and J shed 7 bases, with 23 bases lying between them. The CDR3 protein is CASTKRWTDQREQYF. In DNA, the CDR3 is TGTGCCAGCACGAAACGGTGGACCGATCAGCGGGAGCAGTACTTC.

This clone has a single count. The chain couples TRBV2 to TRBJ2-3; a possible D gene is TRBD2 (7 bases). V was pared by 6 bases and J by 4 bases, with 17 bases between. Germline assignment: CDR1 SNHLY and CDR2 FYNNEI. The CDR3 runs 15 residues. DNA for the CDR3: TGTGCCAGCAGCCCTTTTGGGGGGGGGCCAGATACGCAGTATTTT. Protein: CASSPFGGGPDTQYF. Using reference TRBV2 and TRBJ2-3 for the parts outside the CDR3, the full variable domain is EPEVTQTPSHQVTQMGQEVILRCVPISNHLYFYWYRQILGQKVEFLVSFYNNEISEKSEIFDDQFSVERPDGSNFTLKIRSTKLEDSAMYFCASSPFGGGPDTQYFGPGTRLTVL.

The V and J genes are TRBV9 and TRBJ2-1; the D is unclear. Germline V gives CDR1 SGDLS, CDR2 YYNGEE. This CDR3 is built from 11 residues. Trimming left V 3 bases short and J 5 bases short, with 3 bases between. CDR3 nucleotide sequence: TGTGCCAGCAGCGCAAACAATGAGCAGTTCTTC. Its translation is CASSANNEQFF.

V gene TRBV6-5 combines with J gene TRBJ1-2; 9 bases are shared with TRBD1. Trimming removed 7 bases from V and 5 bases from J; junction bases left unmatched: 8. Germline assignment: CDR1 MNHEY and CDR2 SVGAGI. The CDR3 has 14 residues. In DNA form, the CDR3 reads TGTGCCAGCAATCACCCCGGGACAGGGTATGGCTACACCTTC. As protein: CASNHPGTGYGYTF.